Following are 23 T cell receptor beta chains from one sample sequenced in a study of vaccination and CD4 T cells after COVID-19. No antigen has been assigned to these receptors. As to treatment: approximately nine-day PBMC culture with coronavirus spike peptide pools or control peptides (ViraFEST assay). The unexposed donor gave CD4+ T cells before the COVID-19 pandemic (2011-2018). The Oncomine TCR Beta short-read assay generated sequence data from the DNA of cultured CD4+ T cells. TCRdb fed the PCR reads into MiXCR, producing one record per CDR3 protein. In the table there are about 8,800 distinct CDR3 sequences, around 48% of which are singletons. Sample: CD4+ T cells from blood, cultured in vitro. The receptors originated from a human donor in good health.

This chain's CDR3 is CASSSAGRTEAFF. The CDR3 region has the DNA TGTGCCAGTAGTTCGGCAGGGCGGACTGAAGCTTTCTTT. The V and J genes are TRBV19 and TRBJ1-1, with D possibly matching TRBD1 (5 bases). The germline V gene encodes CDR1 LNHDA and CDR2 SQIVND (reference sequence). Trimming removed 5 bases at V and 5 bases at J, with 12 bases between. The CDR3 is made up of 13 amino acids.

For the CDR3, the DNA is TGCAGTGCGCCCGGACAGGGGCGCGTTAACACTGAAGCTTTCTTT. Translated: CSAPGQGRVNTEAFF. J is TRBJ1-1 and V is TRBV20-1, with 9 bases matching TRBD1. V gave up 6 bases and J gave up 2 bases; unmatched junction bases: 10. In germline, CDR1 is DFQATT, CDR2 SNEGSKA (reference sequence). The CDR3 is made up of 15 amino acids.

The rearrangement links TRBV7-9 to TRBJ2-2; D is unresolved. V shed 0 bases and J shed 3 bases, with 5 bases lying between them. CDR1 SEHNR and CDR2 FQNEAQ come from the germline V gene (reference sequence). CDR3 length: 14 residues. CDR3 in DNA: TGTGCCAGCAGCTTAGCGGGATACACCGGGGAGCTGTTTTTT. This gives the protein CASSLAGYTGELFF.

The genes are TRBV5-4 and TRBJ2-5; TRBD2 is a possible D gene (5 bases). The CDR3 is 17 residues long. Deletions cut 0 bases from V and 6 bases from J, with 21 bases between. The germline gives CDR1 SGHNT, CDR2 YYREEE (reference sequence). Written as DNA, the CDR3 is TGTGCCAGCAGCTTGGAGCTGGGGAGACTACCCGACCAGACCCAGTACTTC. It yields the protein CASSLELGRLPDQTQYF.

The chain uses TRBV10-2 and TRBJ1-1; 8 bases match TRBD1. This CDR3 is 13 amino acids long. The junction had 4 bases not matched to a gene; V was cut back by 5 bases and J by 5 bases. From germline, CDR1 is WSHSY and CDR2 SAAADI. This chain's CDR3 is CASSQGAHTEAFF. DNA for the CDR3: TGCGCCAGCAGTCAGGGGGCTCATACTGAAGCTTTCTTT.

The V call is TRBV19, the J call TRBJ2-1, with TRBD1 identical over 9 bases. CDR3 size: 15 residues. Trimming took 4 bases from V and 7 from J; bases not matched to a gene: 8. CDR1 LNHDA and CDR2 SQIVND come from the germline V gene (reference sequence). CDR3 amino acids: CASSTQTGGRNEQFF. The CDR3 DNA reads TGTGCCAGTAGTACCCAGACAGGGGGACGGAATGAGCAGTTCTTC.

The CDR3 DNA reads as TGTGCCAGCAGTCCCCGGGACAGGGCGGCTTACGAGCAGTACTTC. This codes for CASSPRDRAAYEQYF. The chain joins TRBV27 to TRBJ2-7; TRBD1 aligns across 9 bases. Looked up from germline, CDR1 is MNHEY and CDR2 is SMNVEV (reference sequence). The trim removed 5 bases at V and 4 bases at J, leaving 9 bases unmatched. The CDR3 runs to 15 residues.

The CDR3 DNA sequence: TGCAGCGTTGGGACTAGCGGTGACTACGAGCAGTACTTC. It translates to CSVGTSGDYEQYF. The chain uses TRBV29-1 and TRBJ2-7, with 10 bases matching TRBD2. With V trimmed by 4 bases and J by 3 bases, 3 bases remained unmatched. The length of the CDR3 is 13 residues. Germline values: CDR1 SQVTM, CDR2 ANQGSEA.

In its sample, this clonotype was seen a few times. This chain joins TRBV7-9 and TRBJ1-2; D remains unclear. V was clipped by 5 bases and J by 8 bases, with 9 bases between them. The CDR3 consists of 11 residues. Germline lookup yields CDR1 SEHNR and CDR2 FQNEAQ (reference sequence). The CDR3 DNA sequence: TGTGCCAGCAGCCAACTCGGGGGCTACACCTTC. It yields the protein CASSQLGGYTF.

The chain recombines TRBV5-8 with TRBJ2-5, with D hard to call. V was trimmed by 4 bases and J by 5 bases, leaving 15 bases between them. Germline V CDR1 and CDR2: SGHTS, YDEGEE. The CDR3 is 14 residues long. The DNA of the CDR3 is TGTGCCAGCAGCCCCCGGTGGATTCTGGAGACCCAGTACTTC. Its protein is CASSPRWILETQYF.

The rearrangement uses TRBV20-1 and TRBJ2-1; 7 bases are a match to TRBD1. Trimming removed 3 bases from V and 15 bases from J; junction bases left unmatched: 5. This CDR3 spans 10 amino acids. Germline loops: CDR1 DFQATT, CDR2 SNEGSKA (reference sequence). The CDR3, as DNA: TGCAGTGCTAGGGTACAGGGGACGTTCTTC. Translated, it gives CSARVQGTFF.

The chain has TRBV7-6 and TRBJ1-5; D is unresolved. The V gene's germline CDR1 is SGHVS and CDR2 FNYEAQ. The CDR3 extends over 13 amino acids. Deletions cut 0 bases from V and 4 bases from J, with 4 bases between. CDR3 loop: CASSLAQNQPQHF. CDR3 DNA sequence: TGTGCCAGCAGCTTAGCCCAAAATCAGCCCCAGCATTTT.

The chain uses TRBV19 and TRBJ2-7, with D maybe TRBD2 (6 bases). This CDR3 is built from 12 residues. CDR1 is LNHDA, CDR2 SQIVND, per germline (reference sequence). The germline V and J ends were trimmed by 7 bases and 2 bases, with 9 bases remaining between them. The CDR3 loop reads CASTGAPYEQYF. The CDR3 nucleotides read TGTGCCAGTACGGGAGCCCCCTACGAGCAGTACTTC.

This chain joins TRBV20-1 and TRBJ1-5, with a possible D match to TRBD1 (5 bases). From germline, CDR1 is DFQATT and CDR2 SNEGSKA (reference sequence). The V and J ends lost 5 bases and 4 bases respectively, with 9 bases between them. This CDR3 is built from 12 residues. CDR3: CSAGDRNQPQHF. In DNA form, the CDR3 reads TGCAGTGCTGGCGACAGAAATCAGCCCCAGCATTTT.

This chain links TRBV7-8 with TRBJ1-1; D not resolved. Germline CDR1 SGHVS, CDR2 FQNEAQ. V dropped 1 base and J dropped 0 bases, with 12 bases sitting between them. The CDR3 is 16 amino acids. The CDR3 nucleotides read TGTGCCAGCAGCTTAGGTTTTATAGGCCTGAACACTGAAGCTTTCTTT. It translates to CASSLGFIGLNTEAFF.

The chain has TRBV6-1 and TRBJ2-1; 11 positions match TRBD2. Germline V gives CDR1 MNHNS, CDR2 SASEGT. Unmatched junction bases numbered 11, after V lost 8 bases and J lost 8 bases. The CDR3 contains 15 residues. In DNA form, the CDR3 reads TGTGCCAGCGACCAACGACTAGCGGGAAGGGATGAGCAGTTCTTC. Protein sequence: CASDQRLAGRDEQFF.

The chain joins TRBV11-2 to TRBJ2-3; D possibly uses TRBD1 or TRBD2 (5 bases each). Germline V CDR1 and CDR2: SGHAT, FQNNGV. Between the trimmed V and J ends, which lost 1 base and 3 bases, there was a span of 11 bases. This CDR3 has 15 residues. The CDR3 DNA sequence: TGTGCCAGCAGCTTAGTGGTGGGGGTGACAGATACGCAGTATTTT. Translating gives CASSLVVGVTDTQYF. The full variable domain, its missing parts supplied by reference TRBV11-2 and TRBJ2-3, is EAGVAQSPRYKIIEKRQSVAFWCNPISGHATLYWYQQILGQGPKLLIQFQNNGVVDDSQLPKDRFSAERLKGVDSTLKIQPAKLEDSAVYLCASSLVVGVTDTQYFGPGTRLTVL.

The J gene is TRBJ2-7, the V gene TRBV14; weak D call: TRBD2 (6 bases). V was clipped by 1 base and J by 7 bases, with 11 bases between them. CDR1 and CDR2 from the germline V gene are SGHDN and FVKESK. The CDR3 runs 13 residues. The CDR3 protein is CASSQVMEGEQYF. In nucleotides, the CDR3 is TGTGCCAGCAGCCAAGTGATGGAGGGGGAGCAGTACTTC. The full variable domain, its missing parts supplied by reference TRBV14 and TRBJ2-7, is EAGVTQFPSHSVIEKGQTVTLRCDPISGHDNLYWYRRVMGKEIKFLLHFVKESKQDESGMPNNRFLAERTGGTYSTLKVQPAELEDSGVYFCASSQVMEGEQYFGPGTRLTVT.

The V gene is TRBV5-6, the J gene TRBJ1-1, with unresolved D. The germline V gene encodes CDR1 SGHDT and CDR2 YYEEEE. This CDR3 is 12 amino acids long. V lost 1 base and J lost 6, with 7 bases in between. Here the CDR3 reads CASSLRRAEAFF. The CDR3 bases are TGTGCCAGCAGCTTGAGGCGGGCTGAAGCTTTCTTT.

There are a few counts of this clonotype. This chain links TRBV20-1 with TRBJ2-5, with unresolved D. The CDR3 totals 13 residues. The germline gives CDR1 DFQATT, CDR2 SNEGSKA (reference sequence). V shed 3 bases and J shed 1 base, with 9 bases lying between them. CDR3: CSARPDPQETQYF. The CDR3 DNA follows: TGCAGTGCTAGGCCAGACCCCCAAGAGACCCAGTACTTC.

Here the CDR3 reads CASTPGGGVGDTEAFF. In DNA, the CDR3 is TGTGCCAGCACGCCGGGGGGAGGTGTGGGCGACACTGAAGCTTTCTTT. The genes are TRBV28 and TRBJ1-1; a weak D match, TRBD1 (5 bases). Germline V gives CDR1 MDHEN, CDR2 SYDVKM. This CDR3 has 16 residues. V lost 7 bases, J lost 3 bases, and 21 bases lay in between.

V usage is TRBV6-2 or TRBV6-3 and J usage is TRBJ2-7; D unresolved. Deletions cut 6 bases from V and 3 bases from J, with 12 bases between. This CDR3 is built from 13 residues. Germline V CDR1 and CDR2: MNHEY, SVGEGT. The CDR3 region is CASRWTDYYEQYF. As DNA, the CDR3 is TGTGCCAGCAGGTGGACGGATTACTACGAGCAGTACTTC.

V is TRBV27 and J is TRBJ1-1; 11 bases agree with TRBD1. V was pared by 3 bases and J by 8 bases, with 8 bases of the junction left unmatched. The CDR3 runs to 15 residues. Germline values: CDR1 MNHEY, CDR2 SMNVEV (reference sequence). The CDR3 DNA reads TGTGCCAGCAGTTTCCTGGGACAGGGGGTATCAGAAGCTTTCTTT. It is translated as CASSFLGQGVSEAFF.